The source of this T cell receptor (beta chain) is a study of blood T cells in healthy people across ages. Combining a sample-barcoded 5' primer with a J-beta primer mix, a second PCR ran for about 7 to 12 cycles. MiXCR, applied by TCRdb to the 5' RACE reads, yields one record per CDR3 protein. The sample records roughly 730,000 distinct CDR3 sequences, 45% to 70% being singletons. Per sample, extraction of total RNA gave at least 5.5 micrograms in every case. This CDR3 contains 17 residues. Trimming cost V 4 bases and J 4 bases; bases outside gene matches: 12. The germline V gene has CDR1 SGHRS and CDR2 YFSETQ.

The sequence was collected from a man in his forties in good health. This chain links TRBV5-1 with TRBJ1-5, with 9 bases matching TRBD1. Specimen: blood. CDR3 nucleotide sequence: TGCGCCAGCAGCCCAGGGGAGATACAGGGGGCGAATCAGCCCCAGCATTTT. Translated: CASSPGEIQGANQPQHF.